The present TCR beta chain was sequenced within a study of blood T cell repertoires in COVID-19. This CDR3 contains 13 residues. Sequencing was performed with immunoSEQ multiplex PCR; in TCRdb, only in-frame clones are kept and a portion is missing. Of fewer than 350,000 clones in the sample, 86% were seen once. This chain joins TRBV21-1 and TRBJ1-2. TRBV21-1 is a documented pseudogene. What was sequenced was peripheral blood. This clonotype was obtained from a woman in her 30s with COVID-19, enrolled during active disease. In nucleotides, the CDR3 is TGTGCCAGCAGAAAGGCCGGGAAATATGGCTACACCTTC. This gives the protein CASRKAGKYGYTF.